This TCR beta chain was sequenced during a study of blood T cell repertoires in COVID-19 (dated by TCRdb to 2020 to 2022). Background on the whole study: Samples from collaborators originated in the United States, Italy and Spain and spanned both the acute and convalescent phases of COVID-19. The prospective study material was composed of cDNA or gDNA derived from T cells, B-cell-depleted T cells, or PBMCs. The dataset comprised deeply sampled blood TCRbeta repertoires from subjects exposed to, actively infected with, or recovered from COVID-19. The repertoires were made available in a free public database intended to serve as a resource for research on the immune response to SARS-CoV-2. Samples came from the ongoing ImmuneRACE study (first 160 participants) plus 1,254 subjects from 6 global collaborators. A de-identified subject ID, COVID-19 status, age in years and sex were almost always included in the sample metadata. Where available, HLA class I and class II types were obtained from metadata supplied by the sample provider rather than from assay-based typing. The research as a whole found: Clinical and demographic metadata were provided uncurated, with the amount varying by source and participant.

Comments on this clone: Its specific antigen is unknown. Per-base qualities were not stored, and no clone one base away is much larger.

Whole blood was collected in K2EDTA tubes by collaborating institutions according to the institutions' own protocols. For TCRbeta analysis, collaborators shipped samples in one of three forms: frozen whole blood, isolated PBMCs, or DNA extracted from either of those sample types. The CDR3, cysteine through phenylalanine, is 15 amino acids long. CDR3 DNA is the only sequence kept; it has 45 bases, read in frame from the first base. The CDR1 and CDR2 encoded by the germline V gene are KGHDR and SFDVKD. Clipping removes 2 bases from V and 6 bases from J, with 9 as the unmatched junction base count. TCRbeta CDR3 regions were amplified from genomic DNA using the immunoSEQ Assay, a bias-controlled multiplex PCR. Per the authors' processing: Nucleated cell counts per sample were estimated from amplification of reference gene primers within the assay. Sequence reads were collapsed and filtered to measure the absolute abundance of every unique TCRbeta CDR3 rearrangement. For each sample, productive Simpson clonality was calculated as the square root of Simpson's diversity index over productive rearrangements. This immuneACCESS table, as held by TCRdb, lists in-frame sequences with V and J called but not all clones. Of the missing ones, under half trace to an unresolved V gene in checked studies; the others have no known cause. The DNA gave D and trimming, while V, J and clone size come from that table. Within this sample are around 180,000 clones, with 80% to 90% of them counted one time only. More than 20% of the sample is held by the ten biggest clonotypes.

This clonotype originated in a man in his sixties or seventies with active or convalescent COVID-19. The sequence links TRBV24-1 to TRBJ2-7, with TRBD1 identical over 7 junction bases. Source material: peripheral blood. The nucleotide sequence is given as TGTGCCACCAGTGATTCGAGGGACAGCCCCCGCGAGCAGTACTTC. Its translation reads: CATSDSRDSPREQYF.